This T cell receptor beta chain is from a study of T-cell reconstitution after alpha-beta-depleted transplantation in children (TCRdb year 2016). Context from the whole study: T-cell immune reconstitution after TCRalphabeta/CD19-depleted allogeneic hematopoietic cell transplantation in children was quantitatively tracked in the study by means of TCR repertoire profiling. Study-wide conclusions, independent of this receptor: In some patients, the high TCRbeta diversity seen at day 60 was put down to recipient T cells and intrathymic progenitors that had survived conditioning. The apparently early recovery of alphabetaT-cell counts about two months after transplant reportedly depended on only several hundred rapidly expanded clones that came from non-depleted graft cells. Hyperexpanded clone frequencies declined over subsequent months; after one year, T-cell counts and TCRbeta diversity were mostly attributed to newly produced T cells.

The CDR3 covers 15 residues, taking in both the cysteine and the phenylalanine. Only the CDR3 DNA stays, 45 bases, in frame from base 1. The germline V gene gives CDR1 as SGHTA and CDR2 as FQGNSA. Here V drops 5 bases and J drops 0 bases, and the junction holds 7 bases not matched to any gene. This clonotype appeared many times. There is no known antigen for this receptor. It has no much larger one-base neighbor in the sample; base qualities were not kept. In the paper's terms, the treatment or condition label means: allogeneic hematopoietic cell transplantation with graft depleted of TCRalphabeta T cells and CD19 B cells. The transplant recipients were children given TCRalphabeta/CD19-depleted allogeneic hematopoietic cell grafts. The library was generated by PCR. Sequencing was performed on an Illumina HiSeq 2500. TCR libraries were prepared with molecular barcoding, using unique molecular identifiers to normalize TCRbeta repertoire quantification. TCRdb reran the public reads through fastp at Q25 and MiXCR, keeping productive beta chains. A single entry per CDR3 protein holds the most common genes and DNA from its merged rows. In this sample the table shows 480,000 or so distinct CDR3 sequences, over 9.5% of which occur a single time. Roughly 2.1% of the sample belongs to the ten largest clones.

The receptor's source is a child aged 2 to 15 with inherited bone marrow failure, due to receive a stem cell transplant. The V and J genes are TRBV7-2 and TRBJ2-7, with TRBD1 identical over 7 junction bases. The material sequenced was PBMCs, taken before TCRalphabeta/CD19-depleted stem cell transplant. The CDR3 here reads CASSLQGYFSYEQYF. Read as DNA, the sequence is TGTGCCAGCAGCCTACAGGGGTATTTCTCCTACGAGCAGTACTTC. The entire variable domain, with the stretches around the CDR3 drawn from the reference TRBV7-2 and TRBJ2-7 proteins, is GAGVSQSPSNKVTEKGKDVELRCDPISGHTALYWYRQSLGQGLEFLIYFQGNSAPDKSGLPSDRFSAERTGGSVSTLTIQRTQQEDSAVYLCASSLQGYFSYEQYFGPGTRLTVT.